One and the same sample provided the 23 T cell receptor beta chains below, sequenced in a study of T cell clones after liver transplantation. TCRdb's table, derived via immunoSEQ multiplex PCR, lists solely in-frame clones and lacks some. The sample carries some 11,000 clones, around 70% recorded once. The specimen comprised CD4+ T cells from blood, sampled less than 33 months after liver transplant. These receptors were obtained from a human patient who received a liver transplant. Some T cells could come from the graft donor.

V usage is TRBV11-2 and J usage is TRBJ2-3, with TRBD1 identical over 8 bases. Germline V gene lookup returns CDR1 SGHAT and CDR2 FQNNGV. With V trimmed by 4 bases and J by 7 bases, 13 bases remained unmatched. The CDR3 spans 16 residues. CDR3: CASSYDDRGDFYTQYF. In DNA, the CDR3 is TGTGCCAGCAGCTACGACGACAGGGGCGATTTCTATACGCAGTATTTT.

The V gene is TRBV20-1, the J gene TRBJ2-7; D gene unclear. This CDR3 has 11 residues. The V end was cut by 0 bases, the J end by 3 bases, with 3 bases between. The V gene's germline CDR1 is DFQATT and CDR2 SNEGSKA (reference sequence). The CDR3 bases are TGCAGTGCTAGAGACGGCTACGAGCAGTACTTC. Its protein product is CSARDGYEQYF.

The chain recombines TRBV23-1 with TRBJ2-7; 7 bases line up with TRBD1. TRBV23-1 is designated an ORF whose function remains uncertain. Trimming took 0 bases from V and 7 from J; bases not matched to a gene: 12. CDR3 length: 16 residues. The CDR3 is CASSQSPEARTGEQYV. The DNA of the CDR3 is TGCGCCAGCAGTCAATCGCCAGAGGCTCGGACAGGTGAGCAGTACGTC.

This sequence joins TRBV7-9 and TRBJ2-5, with no clear D. The CDR3 is 15 residues long. Deletions cut 1 base from V and 4 bases from J, with 13 bases between. The germline gives CDR1 SEHNR, CDR2 FQNEAQ (reference sequence). CDR3 in amino acids: CASSLVPEFGETQYF. The DNA for the CDR3 is TGTGCCAGCAGCTTAGTACCCGAGTTTGGAGAGACCCAGTACTTC.

The chain recombines TRBV2 with TRBJ1-2; 10 bases map to TRBD1. CDR1 is SNHLY and CDR2 is FYNNEI in the germline V gene. The CDR3 has 16 residues. V lost 6 bases to trimming and J lost 7 bases; unmatched junction nucleotides: 14. In nucleotides, the CDR3 is TGTGCCAGCAGCGTGGACAGGGGGACTACCTTGGGTGGCTACACCTTC. Translated, it gives CASSVDRGTTLGGYTF.

The V gene is TRBV6-6, the J gene TRBJ2-5; possibly TRBD2 for D (5 bases). The CDR3 sequence is 16 residues long. Germline values: CDR1 MNHNY, CDR2 SVGAGI (reference sequence). V lost 6 bases and J 5 bases, leaving 22 bases between the germline ends. The CDR3 region is CASSRRLAPGLETQYF. CDR3 DNA: TGTGCCAGCAGCCGACGCCTGGCCCCGGGATTGGAGACCCAGTACTTC.

The gene calls are TRBV15 and TRBJ1-3, with unresolved D. Germline CDR1 and CDR2: LNHNV and YYDKDF (reference sequence). V shed 1 base and J shed 0 bases, with 7 bases lying between them. The CDR3 covers 15 residues. The CDR3 bases are TGTGCCACCAGCAGAGGTCGGGGCTCTGGAAACACCATATATTTT. It specifies CATSRGRGSGNTIYF.

The chain uses TRBV7-3 and TRBJ2-2, with 10 nucleotides matching TRBD2. V was pared by 5 bases and J by 4 bases, with 7 bases of the junction left unmatched. Germline V lookup: CDR1 SGHTA, CDR2 FQGTGA. The CDR3 is made up of 16 amino acids. The CDR3 DNA reads as TGTGCCAGCAGCAACTGGGCTAGCGGGGGCACCGGGGAGCTGTTTTTT. This gives the protein CASSNWASGGTGELFF.

The J gene is TRBJ1-1, the V gene TRBV9; TRBD1 matches 7 bases. CDR1 and CDR2 from the germline V gene are SGDLS and YYNGEE. CDR3 size: 19 residues. V shed 0 bases, J shed 1 base, and the junction held 15 bases outside the gene matches. The CDR3 here is CASSVGVGTAQRENTEAFF. For the CDR3, the DNA is TGTGCCAGCAGCGTAGGTGTAGGGACAGCTCAGAGAGAGAACACTGAAGCTTTCTTT.

This clone appeared a single time. The chain links TRBV27 to TRBJ1-2; D might be TRBD1 (6 bases). V shed 1 base and J shed 0 bases, with 9 bases lying between them. This CDR3 has 15 amino acids. CDR1 is MNHEY, CDR2 SMNVEV, per germline (reference sequence). The CDR3 here is CASSLFAGANYGYTF. The CDR3 bases are TGTGCCAGCAGTTTATTCGCAGGGGCTAACTATGGCTACACCTTC.

Concerning this clone itself: A read error may explain this, as a much larger clone is one base away. This rearrangement joins TRBV11-3 to TRBJ2-7, with 7 bases fitting TRBD2. The CDR3 contains 14 residues. Germline V gene sequence: CDR1 SGHNT, CDR2 YENEEA. The V and J ends lost 3 bases and 3 bases, in that order; junction bases with no gene match: 5. The CDR3 loop is CASSLAGVGYEQYF. The CDR3 nucleotides read TGTGCCAGCAGCTTGGCGGGGGTCGGCTACGAGCAGTACTTC.

This chain joins TRBV27 and TRBJ2-1; a possible D gene is TRBD1 (5 bases). CDR3 length: 15 residues. V lost 5 bases and J lost 2, with 13 bases in between. The germline gives CDR1 MNHEY, CDR2 SMNVEV (reference sequence). Here the CDR3 DNA reads TGTGCCAGCAGTCCCGGAACAGGAACCTACAATGAGCAGTTCTTC. This translates into CASSPGTGTYNEQFF.

The table lists this clone with a few counts. The genes are TRBV5-6 and TRBJ1-2; D might be TRBD1 (5 bases). From germline, CDR1 is SGHDT and CDR2 YYEEEE. Trimming cost V 3 bases and J 5 bases, with 17 bases left between them. CDR3 length: 15 amino acids. This CDR3 reads CASSSLRQGSYGYTF. The CDR3 DNA is TGTGCCAGCAGCTCACTACGGCAGGGATCGTATGGCTACACCTTC.

The rearrangement joins TRBV30 to TRBJ2-7; unclear D gene. The germline V gene encodes CDR1 GTSNPN and CDR2 SVGIG (reference sequence). The V end lost 0 bases, the J end lost 0 bases, and 9 bases lay between the germline ends. The CDR3 runs to 14 residues. CDR3 in DNA: TGTGCCTGGAGTGTTGGCAGTATCTCCTACGAGCAGTACTTC. This translates into CAWSVGSISYEQYF.

The chain is built from TRBV27 and TRBJ1-5; a weak D match, TRBD1 (5 bases). This CDR3 is built from 13 residues. The germline V gene encodes CDR1 MNHEY and CDR2 SMNVEV (reference sequence). Trimming cost V 5 bases and J 3 bases, with 8 bases left between them. This chain's CDR3 is CASSPGANQPQHF. CDR3 in DNA: TGTGCCAGCAGTCCCGGGGCCAATCAGCCCCAGCATTTT.

This clone is medium-sized within its sample. This sequence joins TRBV7-9 and TRBJ2-7; D is possibly TRBD1 or TRBD2 (5 bases each). This CDR3 region has 12 residues. V lost 4 bases, J lost 7 bases, and 11 bases lay in between. Germline V gives CDR1 SEHNR, CDR2 FQNEAQ (reference sequence). This CDR3 is CASSSGTEEQYF. The DNA for the CDR3 is TGTGCCAGCAGCTCCGGGACGGAAGAGCAGTACTTC.

The chain is built from TRBV6-5 and TRBJ1-2; 10 nucleotides align to TRBD1. Germline V CDR1 and CDR2: MNHEY, SVGAGI. V lost 2 bases, J lost 4 bases, and 4 bases stayed unmatched. This CDR3 has 15 residues. Here the CDR3 reads CASSYPGQGVYGYTF. The CDR3 nucleotides are TGTGCCAGCAGTTACCCCGGACAGGGGGTCTATGGCTACACCTTC.

This rearrangement joins TRBV6-5 to TRBJ2-7; no firm D call. This CDR3 comprises 13 residues. The V and J ends lost 2 bases and 4 bases respectively, with 9 bases between them. In germline, CDR1 is MNHEY, CDR2 SVGAGI. The CDR3 protein is CASSYVSGYEQYF. The CDR3 DNA follows: TGTGCCAGCAGTTACGTGTCCGGTTACGAGCAGTACTTC.

V usage is TRBV29-1 and J usage is TRBJ1-1, with D possibly TRBD1 on 5 matching bases. The CDR3 runs to 14 residues. Trimming cost V 4 bases and J 4 bases, with 16 bases left between them. The germline V gene has CDR1 SQVTM and CDR2 ANQGSEA. The CDR3 coding sequence is TGCAGCGTTGTTCAGGGCAGCCCGGCCACTGAAGCTTTCTTT. This gives the protein CSVVQGSPATEAFF.

This clone is large (0.1 to 1%) by share. This sequence joins TRBV6-5 and TRBJ2-3; D is possibly TRBD1 or TRBD2 (5 bases each). Trimming removed 0 bases from V and 5 bases from J, with 15 bases in between. The CDR3 extends over 16 amino acids. From germline, CDR1 is MNHEY and CDR2 SVGAGI. In DNA form, the CDR3 reads TGTGCCAGCAGTTACTCTGGGAGCAGGGACCTAGATACGCAGTATTTT. Translation: CASSYSGSRDLDTQYF.

In its sample, this clone was seen once. CDR3 protein: CASSIDFTGPASLAKNIQYF. CDR3 bases: TGTGCCAGTAGTATAGATTTTACAGGGCCGGCCTCTTTAGCCAAAAACATTCAGTACTTC. V and J are TRBV19 and TRBJ2-4, with D perhaps TRBD1 (6 bases). CDR1 is LNHDA and CDR2 is SQIVND in the germline V gene (reference sequence). V was clipped by 0 bases and J by 0 bases, with 21 bases between them. The CDR3 extends over 20 amino acids.

V gene TRBV2 combines with J gene TRBJ2-1, with 8 bases fitting TRBD2. Per the germline V gene, CDR1 is SNHLY and CDR2 is FYNNEI. The V gene end was trimmed by 4 bases and the J gene end by 6 bases; junction bases not matched to a gene: 5. The CDR3 is 14 amino acids. Here the CDR3 DNA reads TGTGCCAGCAGTGTGGTTACTAGCGGCAATGAGCAGTTCTTC. Its translation is CASSVVTSGNEQFF.

This clone has more than one count but fewer than ten. The rearrangement joins TRBV27 to TRBJ1-1; 9 bases agree with TRBD1. The CDR3 has 16 residues. Germline trimming cut 6 bases from V and 4 bases from J; bases unmatched to any gene: 12. In germline, CDR1 is MNHEY, CDR2 SMNVEV (reference sequence). CDR3 bases: TGTGCCAGCAGCCGGACAGGGGTAATGGTTGTCACTGAAGCTTTCTTT. Its translation: CASSRTGVMVVTEAFF.